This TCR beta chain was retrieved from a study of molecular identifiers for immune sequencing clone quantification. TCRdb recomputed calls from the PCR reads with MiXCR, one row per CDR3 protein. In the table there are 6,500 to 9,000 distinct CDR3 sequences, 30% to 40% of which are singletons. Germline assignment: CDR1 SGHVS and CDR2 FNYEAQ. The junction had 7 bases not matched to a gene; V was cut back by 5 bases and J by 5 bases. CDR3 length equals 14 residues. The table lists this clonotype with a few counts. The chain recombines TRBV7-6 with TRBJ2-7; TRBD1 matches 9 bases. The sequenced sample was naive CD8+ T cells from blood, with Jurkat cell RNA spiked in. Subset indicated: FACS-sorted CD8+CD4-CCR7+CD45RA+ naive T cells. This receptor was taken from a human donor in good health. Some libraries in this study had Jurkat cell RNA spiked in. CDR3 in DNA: TGTGCCAGCAGCCAGGGACAGGGCGCAGACGAGCAGTACTTC. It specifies CASSQGQGADEQYF.